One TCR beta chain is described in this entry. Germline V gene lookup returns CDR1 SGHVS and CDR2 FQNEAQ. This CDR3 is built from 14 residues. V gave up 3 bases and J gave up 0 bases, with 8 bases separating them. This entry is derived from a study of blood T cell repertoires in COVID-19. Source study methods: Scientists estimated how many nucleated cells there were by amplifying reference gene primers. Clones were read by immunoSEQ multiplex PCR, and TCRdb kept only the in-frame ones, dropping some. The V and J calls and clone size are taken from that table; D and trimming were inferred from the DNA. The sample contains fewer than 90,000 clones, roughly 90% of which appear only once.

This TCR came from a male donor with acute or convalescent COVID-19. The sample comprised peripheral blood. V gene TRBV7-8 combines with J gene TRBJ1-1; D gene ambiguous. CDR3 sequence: CASSFDNMNTEAFF. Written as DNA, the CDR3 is TGTGCCAGCAGCTTTGACAACATGAACACTGAAGCTTTCTTT.